Described below is a single T cell receptor beta chain sequence and its context. Data came from immunoSEQ multiplex PCR; TCRdb stores just in-frame clones and leaves some out. The sample has about 40,000 clones; roughly 87% are singletons. The CDR3 runs 13 residues. V lost 3 bases, J lost 5 bases, and 8 bases lay in between. The germline CDR1 and CDR2 sequences are KGHSH and LQKENI. This entry belongs to a study of T cell changes during pregnancy in multiple sclerosis. Material: CD4+ T cells from peripheral blood mononuclear cells, obtained in the first trimester of pregnancy. The chain uses TRBV18 and TRBJ1-5; D not resolved. The receptor was derived from a female donor with multiple sclerosis, enrolled in a pregnancy study. CDR3 region: CASSPSGDQPQHF. The DNA of the CDR3 is TGTGCCAGCTCACCGTCCGGAGATCAGCCCCAGCATTTT.